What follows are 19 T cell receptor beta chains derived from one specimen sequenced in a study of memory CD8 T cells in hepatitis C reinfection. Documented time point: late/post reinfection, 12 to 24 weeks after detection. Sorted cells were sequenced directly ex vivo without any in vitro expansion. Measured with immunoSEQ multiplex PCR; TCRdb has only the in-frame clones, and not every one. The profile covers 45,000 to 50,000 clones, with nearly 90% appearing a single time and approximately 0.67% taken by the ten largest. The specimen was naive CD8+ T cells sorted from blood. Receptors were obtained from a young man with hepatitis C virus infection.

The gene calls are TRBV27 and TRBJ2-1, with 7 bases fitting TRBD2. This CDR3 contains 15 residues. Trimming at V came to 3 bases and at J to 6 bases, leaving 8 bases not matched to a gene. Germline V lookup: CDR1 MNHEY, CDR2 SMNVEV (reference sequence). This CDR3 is CASSFGLPGGNEQFF. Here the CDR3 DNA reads TGTGCCAGCAGTTTCGGGTTACCGGGGGGCAATGAGCAGTTCTTC.

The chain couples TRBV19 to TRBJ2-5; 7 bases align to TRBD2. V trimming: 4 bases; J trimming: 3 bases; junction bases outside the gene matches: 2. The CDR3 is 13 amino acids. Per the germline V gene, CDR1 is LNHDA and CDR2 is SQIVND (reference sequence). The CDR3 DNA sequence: TGTGCCAGTAGTACAGGACTAGAAGAGACCCAGTACTTC. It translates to CASSTGLEETQYF.

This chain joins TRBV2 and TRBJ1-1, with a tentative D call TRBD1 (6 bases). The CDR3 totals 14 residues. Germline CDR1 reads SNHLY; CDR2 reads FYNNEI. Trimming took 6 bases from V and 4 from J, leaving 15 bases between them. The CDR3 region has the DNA TGTGCCAGCAGGGGGGGGACAACCGGCACTGAAGCTTTCTTT. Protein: CASRGGTTGTEAFF. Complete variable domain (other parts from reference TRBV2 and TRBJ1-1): EPEVTQTPSHQVTQMGQEVILRCVPISNHLYFYWYRQILGQKVEFLVSFYNNEISEKSEIFDDQFSVERPDGSNFTLKIRSTKLEDSAMYFCASRGGTTGTEAFFGQGTRLTVV.

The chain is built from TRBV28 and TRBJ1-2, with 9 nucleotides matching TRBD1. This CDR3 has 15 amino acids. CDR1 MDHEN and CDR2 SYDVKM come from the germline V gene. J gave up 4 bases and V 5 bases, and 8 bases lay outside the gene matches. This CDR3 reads CASSAATGGGYGYTF. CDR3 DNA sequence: TGTGCCAGCAGTGCAGCGACAGGGGGAGGCTATGGCTACACCTTC.

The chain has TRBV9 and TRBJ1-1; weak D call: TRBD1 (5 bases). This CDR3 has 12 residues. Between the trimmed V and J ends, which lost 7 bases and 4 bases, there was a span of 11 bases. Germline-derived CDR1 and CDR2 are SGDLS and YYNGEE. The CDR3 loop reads CASGGEPTEAFF. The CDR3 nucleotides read TGTGCCAGCGGGGGGGAGCCCACTGAAGCTTTCTTT.

The CDR3 loop is CASSVAGNSGNTIYF. The CDR3 bases are TGTGCCAGCAGCGTAGCAGGCAACTCTGGAAACACCATATATTTT. The chain combines TRBV9 with TRBJ1-3; no reliable D call. Germline assignment: CDR1 SGDLS and CDR2 YYNGEE. The length of the CDR3 is 15 residues. Trimming left V 0 bases short and J 0 bases short, with 7 bases between.

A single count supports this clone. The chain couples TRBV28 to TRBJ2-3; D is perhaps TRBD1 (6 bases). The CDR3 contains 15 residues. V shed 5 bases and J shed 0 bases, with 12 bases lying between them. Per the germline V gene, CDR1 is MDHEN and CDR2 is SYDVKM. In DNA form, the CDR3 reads TGTGCCAGCAGTCCCCCCAGGGGAAGCACAGATACGCAGTATTTT. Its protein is CASSPPRGSTDTQYF.

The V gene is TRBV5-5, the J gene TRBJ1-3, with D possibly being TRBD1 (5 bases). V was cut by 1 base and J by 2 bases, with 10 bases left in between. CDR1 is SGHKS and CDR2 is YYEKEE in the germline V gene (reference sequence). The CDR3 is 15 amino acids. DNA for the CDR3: TGTGCCAGCAGCTTGCTTAGCAGGGCTGGAAACACCATATATTTT. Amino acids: CASSLLSRAGNTIYF.

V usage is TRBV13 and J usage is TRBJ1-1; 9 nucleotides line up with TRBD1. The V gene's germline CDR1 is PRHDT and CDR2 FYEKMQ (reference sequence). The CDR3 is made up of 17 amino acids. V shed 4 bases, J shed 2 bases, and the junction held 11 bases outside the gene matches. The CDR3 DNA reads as TGTGCCAGCAGCTCGGCCCGGAACAGGGGGCCTAACACTGAAGCTTTCTTT. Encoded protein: CASSSARNRGPNTEAFF.

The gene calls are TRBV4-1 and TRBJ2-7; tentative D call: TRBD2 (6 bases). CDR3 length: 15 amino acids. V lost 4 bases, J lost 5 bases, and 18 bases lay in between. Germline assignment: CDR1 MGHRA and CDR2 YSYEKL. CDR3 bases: TGCGCCAGCAGCCCCACCCCGGAGGGAATAAACGAGCAGTACTTC. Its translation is CASSPTPEGINEQYF.

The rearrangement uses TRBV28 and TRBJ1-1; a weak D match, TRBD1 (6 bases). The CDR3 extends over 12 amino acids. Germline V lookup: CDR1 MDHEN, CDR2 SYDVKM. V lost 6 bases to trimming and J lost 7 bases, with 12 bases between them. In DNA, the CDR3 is TGTGCCAGCAGATTGACAGGAGTTGAAGCTTTCTTT. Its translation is CASRLTGVEAFF.

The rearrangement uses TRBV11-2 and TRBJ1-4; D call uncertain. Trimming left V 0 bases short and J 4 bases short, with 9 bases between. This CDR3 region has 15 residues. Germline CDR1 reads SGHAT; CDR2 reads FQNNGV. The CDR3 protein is CASSLDPNSNEKLFF. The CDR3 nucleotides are TGTGCCAGCAGCTTAGATCCCAATAGTAATGAAAAACTGTTTTTT.

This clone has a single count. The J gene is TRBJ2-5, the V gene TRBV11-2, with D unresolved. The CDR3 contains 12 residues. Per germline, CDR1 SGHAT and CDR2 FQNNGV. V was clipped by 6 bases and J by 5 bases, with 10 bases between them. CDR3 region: CASRSETETQYF. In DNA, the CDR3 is TGTGCCAGCAGGTCGGAGACGGAGACCCAGTACTTC.

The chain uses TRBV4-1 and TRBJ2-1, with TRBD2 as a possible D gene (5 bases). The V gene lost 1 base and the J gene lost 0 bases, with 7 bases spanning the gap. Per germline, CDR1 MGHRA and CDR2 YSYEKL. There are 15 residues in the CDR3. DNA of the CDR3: TGCGCCAGCAGCCAAGCGGGGAACTCCTACAATGAGCAGTTCTTC. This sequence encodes CASSQAGNSYNEQFF.

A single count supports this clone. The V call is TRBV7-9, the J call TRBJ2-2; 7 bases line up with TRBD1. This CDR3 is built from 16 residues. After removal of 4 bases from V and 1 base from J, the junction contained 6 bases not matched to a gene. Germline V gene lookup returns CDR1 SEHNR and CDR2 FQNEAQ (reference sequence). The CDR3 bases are TGTGCCAGCAGCTCACTGGACAGGTGGAACACCGGGGAGCTGTTTTTT. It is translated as CASSSLDRWNTGELFF.

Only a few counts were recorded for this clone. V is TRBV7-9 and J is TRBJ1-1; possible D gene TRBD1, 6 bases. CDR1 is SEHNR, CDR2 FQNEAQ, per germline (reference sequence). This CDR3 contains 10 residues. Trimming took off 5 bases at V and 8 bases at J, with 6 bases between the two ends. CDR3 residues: CASSQGEAFF. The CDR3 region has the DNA TGTGCCAGCAGCCAGGGGGAAGCTTTCTTT.

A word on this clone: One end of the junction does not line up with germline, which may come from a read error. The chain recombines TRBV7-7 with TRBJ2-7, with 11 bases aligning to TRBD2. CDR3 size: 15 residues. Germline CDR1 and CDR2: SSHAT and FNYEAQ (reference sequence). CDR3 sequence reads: CASSLGTSGTYEQYF. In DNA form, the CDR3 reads TGTGCTAGCAGCTTAGGGACTAGCGGCACCTACGAGCAGTACTTC.

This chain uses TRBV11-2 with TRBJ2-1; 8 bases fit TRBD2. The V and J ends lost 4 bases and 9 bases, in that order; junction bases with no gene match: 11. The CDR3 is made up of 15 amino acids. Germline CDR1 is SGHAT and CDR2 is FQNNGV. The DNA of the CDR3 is TGTGCCAGCAGCTCACTAGCGGAAGAACTAGGTGAGCAGTTCTTC. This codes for CASSSLAEELGEQFF. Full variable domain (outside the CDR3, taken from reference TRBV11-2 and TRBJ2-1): EAGVAQSPRYKIIEKRQSVAFWCNPISGHATLYWYQQILGQGPKLLIQFQNNGVVDDSQLPKDRFSAERLKGVDSTLKIQPAKLEDSAVYLCASSSLAEELGEQFFGPGTRLTVL.

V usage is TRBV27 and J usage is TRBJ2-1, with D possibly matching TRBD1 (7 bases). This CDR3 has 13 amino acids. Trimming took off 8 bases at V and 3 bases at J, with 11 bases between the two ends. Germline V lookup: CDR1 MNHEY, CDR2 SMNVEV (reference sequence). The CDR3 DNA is TGTGCCAGCCGCGGGACAGACTACAATGAGCAGTTCTTC. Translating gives CASRGTDYNEQFF.